The present T cell receptor beta chain was sequenced within a study of T cell responses to AZD1222 COVID-19 vaccine. Whole-study context: Pooled samples include second doses given at about 4 or 12 weeks.

The sample holds one count of this clone. Antigen unknown. Study results and caveats: Two AZD1222 administrations were followed by greater Spike-specific TCR breadth and depth.

The repertoire was sequenced with immunoSEQ multiplex PCR; TCRdb's copy has only in-frame clones and lacks some. This table holds roughly 90,000 clones, 80% to 90% found once. The germline CDR1 and CDR2 sequences are MNHEY and SMNVEV (reference sequence). This CDR3 comprises 15 residues. V gave up 2 bases and J gave up 0 bases, with 10 bases separating them. The chain recombines TRBV27 with TRBJ1-1; D is ambiguous. The sequence was obtained from an adult in good health. The sample was peripheral blood, taken on day 0 of AZD1222 vaccination. CDR3 region: CASSLIGGVNTEAFF. The DNA for the CDR3 is TGTGCCAGCAGTTTAATAGGCGGGGTGAACACTGAAGCTTTCTTT.